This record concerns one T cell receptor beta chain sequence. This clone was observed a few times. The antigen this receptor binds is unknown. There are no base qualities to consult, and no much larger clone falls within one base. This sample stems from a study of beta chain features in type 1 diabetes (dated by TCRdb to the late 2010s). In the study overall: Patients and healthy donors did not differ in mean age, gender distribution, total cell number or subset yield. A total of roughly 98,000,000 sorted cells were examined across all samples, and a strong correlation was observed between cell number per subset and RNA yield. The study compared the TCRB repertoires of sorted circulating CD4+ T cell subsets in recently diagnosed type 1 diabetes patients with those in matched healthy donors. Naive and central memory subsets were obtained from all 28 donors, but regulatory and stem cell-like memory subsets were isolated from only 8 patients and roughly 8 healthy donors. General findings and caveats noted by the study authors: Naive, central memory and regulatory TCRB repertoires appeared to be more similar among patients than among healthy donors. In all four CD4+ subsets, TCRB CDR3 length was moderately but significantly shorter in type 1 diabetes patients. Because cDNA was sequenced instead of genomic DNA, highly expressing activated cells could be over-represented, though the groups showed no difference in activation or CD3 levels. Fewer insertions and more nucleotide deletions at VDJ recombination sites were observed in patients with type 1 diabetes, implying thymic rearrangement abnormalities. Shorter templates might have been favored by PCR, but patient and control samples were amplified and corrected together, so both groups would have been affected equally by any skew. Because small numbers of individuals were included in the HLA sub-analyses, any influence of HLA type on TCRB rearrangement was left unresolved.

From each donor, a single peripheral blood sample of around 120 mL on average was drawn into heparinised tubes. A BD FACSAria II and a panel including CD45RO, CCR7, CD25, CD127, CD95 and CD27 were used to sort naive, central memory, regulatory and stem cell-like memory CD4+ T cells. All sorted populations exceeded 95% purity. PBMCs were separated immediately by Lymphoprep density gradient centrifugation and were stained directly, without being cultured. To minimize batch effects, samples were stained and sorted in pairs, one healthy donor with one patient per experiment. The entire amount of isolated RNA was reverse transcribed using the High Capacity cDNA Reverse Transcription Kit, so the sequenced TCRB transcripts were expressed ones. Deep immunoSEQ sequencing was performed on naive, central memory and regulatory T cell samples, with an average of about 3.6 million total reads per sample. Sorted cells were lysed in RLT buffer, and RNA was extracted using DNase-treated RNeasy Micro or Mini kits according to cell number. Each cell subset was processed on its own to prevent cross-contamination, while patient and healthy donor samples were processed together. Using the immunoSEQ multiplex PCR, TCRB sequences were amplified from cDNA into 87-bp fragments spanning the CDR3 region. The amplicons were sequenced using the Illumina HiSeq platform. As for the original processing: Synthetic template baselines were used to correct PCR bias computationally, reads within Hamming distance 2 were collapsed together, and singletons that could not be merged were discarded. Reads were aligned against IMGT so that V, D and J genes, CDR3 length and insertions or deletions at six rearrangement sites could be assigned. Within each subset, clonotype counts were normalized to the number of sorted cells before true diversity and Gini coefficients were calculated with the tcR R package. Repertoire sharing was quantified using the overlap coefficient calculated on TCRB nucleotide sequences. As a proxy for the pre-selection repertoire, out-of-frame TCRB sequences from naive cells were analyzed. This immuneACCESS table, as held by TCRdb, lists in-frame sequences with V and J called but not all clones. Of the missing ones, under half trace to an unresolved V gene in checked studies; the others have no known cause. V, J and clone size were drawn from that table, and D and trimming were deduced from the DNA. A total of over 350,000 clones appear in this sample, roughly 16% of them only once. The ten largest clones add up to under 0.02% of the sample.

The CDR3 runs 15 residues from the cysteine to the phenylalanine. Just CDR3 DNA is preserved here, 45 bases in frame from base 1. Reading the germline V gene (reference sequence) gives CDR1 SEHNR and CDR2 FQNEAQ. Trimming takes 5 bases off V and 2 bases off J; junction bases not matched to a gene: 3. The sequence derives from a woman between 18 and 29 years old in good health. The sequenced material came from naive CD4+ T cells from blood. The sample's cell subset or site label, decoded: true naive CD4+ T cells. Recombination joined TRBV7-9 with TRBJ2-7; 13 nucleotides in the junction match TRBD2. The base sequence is TGTGCCAGCAGCCCCGGGACTAGCGGGACCTACGAGCAGTACTTC. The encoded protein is CASSPGTSGTYEQYF.